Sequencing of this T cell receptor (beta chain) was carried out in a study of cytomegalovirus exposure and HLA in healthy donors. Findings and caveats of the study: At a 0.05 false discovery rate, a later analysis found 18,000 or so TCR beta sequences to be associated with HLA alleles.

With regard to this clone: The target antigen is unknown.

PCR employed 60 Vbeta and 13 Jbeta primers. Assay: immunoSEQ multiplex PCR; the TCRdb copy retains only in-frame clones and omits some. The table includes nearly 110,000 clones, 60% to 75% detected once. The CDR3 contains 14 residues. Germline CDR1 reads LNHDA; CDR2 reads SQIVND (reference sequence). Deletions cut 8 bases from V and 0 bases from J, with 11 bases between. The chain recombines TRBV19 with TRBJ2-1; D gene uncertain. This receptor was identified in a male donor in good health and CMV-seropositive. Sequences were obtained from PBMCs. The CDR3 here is CASAPPSSYNEQFF. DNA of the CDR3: TGTGCCAGTGCACCCCCGAGCTCCTACAATGAGCAGTTCTTC.